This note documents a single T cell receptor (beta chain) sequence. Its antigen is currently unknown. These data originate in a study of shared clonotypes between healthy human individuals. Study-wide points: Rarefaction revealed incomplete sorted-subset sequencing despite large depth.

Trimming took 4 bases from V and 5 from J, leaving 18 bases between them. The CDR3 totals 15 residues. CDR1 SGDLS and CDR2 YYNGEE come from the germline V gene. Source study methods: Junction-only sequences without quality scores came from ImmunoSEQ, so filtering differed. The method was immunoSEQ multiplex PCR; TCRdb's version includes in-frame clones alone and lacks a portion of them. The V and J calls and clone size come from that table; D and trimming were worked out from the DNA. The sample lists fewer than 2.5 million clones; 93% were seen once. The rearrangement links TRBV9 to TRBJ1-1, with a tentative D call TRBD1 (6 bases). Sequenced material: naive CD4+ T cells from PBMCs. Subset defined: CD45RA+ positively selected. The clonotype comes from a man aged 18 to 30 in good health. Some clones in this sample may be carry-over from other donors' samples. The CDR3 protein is CASSPGRGGVTEAFF. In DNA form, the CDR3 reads TGTGCCAGCAGCCCCGGGCGAGGGGGTGTAACTGAAGCTTTCTTT.